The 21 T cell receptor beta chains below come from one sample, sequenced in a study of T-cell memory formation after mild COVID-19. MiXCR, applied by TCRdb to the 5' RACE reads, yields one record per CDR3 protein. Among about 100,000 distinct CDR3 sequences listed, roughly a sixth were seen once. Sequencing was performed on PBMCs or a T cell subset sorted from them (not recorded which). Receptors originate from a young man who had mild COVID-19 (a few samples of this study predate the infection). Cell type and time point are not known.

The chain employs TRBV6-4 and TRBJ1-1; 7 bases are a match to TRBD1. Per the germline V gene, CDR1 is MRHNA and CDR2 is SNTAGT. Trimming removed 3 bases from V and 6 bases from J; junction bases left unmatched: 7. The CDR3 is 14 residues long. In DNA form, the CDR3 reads TGTGCCAGCAGTGAGAGGGGGCGCATGGCTGAAGCTTTCTTT. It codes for CASSERGRMAEAFF.

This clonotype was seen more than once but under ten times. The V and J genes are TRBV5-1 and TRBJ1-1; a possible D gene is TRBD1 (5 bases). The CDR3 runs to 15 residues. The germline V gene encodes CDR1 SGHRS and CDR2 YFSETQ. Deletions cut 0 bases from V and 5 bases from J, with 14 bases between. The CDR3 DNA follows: TGCGCCAGCAGCTTGGTAGGCAGGGATTCGACTGAAGCTTTCTTT. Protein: CASSLVGRDSTEAFF.

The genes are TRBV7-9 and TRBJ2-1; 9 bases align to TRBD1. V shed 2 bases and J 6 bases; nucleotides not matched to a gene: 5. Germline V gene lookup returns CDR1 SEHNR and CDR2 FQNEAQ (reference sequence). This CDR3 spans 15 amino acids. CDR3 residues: CASSLPGQGINEQFF. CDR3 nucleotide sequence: TGTGCCAGCAGCTTACCGGGACAGGGTATCAATGAGCAGTTCTTC. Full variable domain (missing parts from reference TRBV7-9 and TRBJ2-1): DTGVSQNPRHKITKRGQNVTFRCDPISEHNRLYWYRQTLGQGPEFLTYFQNEAQLEKSRLLSDRFSAERPKGSFSTLEIQRTEQGDSAMYLCASSLPGQGINEQFFGPGTRLTVL.

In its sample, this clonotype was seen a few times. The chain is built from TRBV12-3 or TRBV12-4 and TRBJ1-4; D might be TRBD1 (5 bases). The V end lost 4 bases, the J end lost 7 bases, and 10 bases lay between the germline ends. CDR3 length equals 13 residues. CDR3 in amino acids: CASSYFGGEKLFF. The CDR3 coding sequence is TGTGCCAGCAGTTATTTTGGGGGTGAAAAACTGTTTTTT.

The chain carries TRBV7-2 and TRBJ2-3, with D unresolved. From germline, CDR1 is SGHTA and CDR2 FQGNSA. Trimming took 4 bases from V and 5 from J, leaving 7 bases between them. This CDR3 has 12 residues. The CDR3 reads CASSSRGDTQYF. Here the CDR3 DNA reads TGTGCCAGCAGCTCCCGTGGAGATACGCAGTATTTT.

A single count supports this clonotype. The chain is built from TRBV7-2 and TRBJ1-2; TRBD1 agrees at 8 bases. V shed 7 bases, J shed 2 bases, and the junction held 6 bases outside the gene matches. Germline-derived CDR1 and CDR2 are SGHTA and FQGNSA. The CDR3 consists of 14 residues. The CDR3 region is CASTPGQENYGYTF. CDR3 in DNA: TGTGCCAGCACCCCGGGACAGGAGAACTATGGCTACACCTTC.

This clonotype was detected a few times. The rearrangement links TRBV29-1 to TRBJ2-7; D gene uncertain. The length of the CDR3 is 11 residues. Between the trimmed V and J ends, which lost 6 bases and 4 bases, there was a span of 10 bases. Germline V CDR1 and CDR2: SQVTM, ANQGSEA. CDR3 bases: TGCAGCGTCCTTTCGCCTTACGAGCAGTACTTC. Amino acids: CSVLSPYEQYF.

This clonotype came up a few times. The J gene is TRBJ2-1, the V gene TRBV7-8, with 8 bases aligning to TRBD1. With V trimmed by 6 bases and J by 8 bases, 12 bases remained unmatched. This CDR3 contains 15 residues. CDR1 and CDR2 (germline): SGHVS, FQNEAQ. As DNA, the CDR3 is TGTGCCAGCAGACCCGCCCGGACAGGGTATCATGAGCAGTTCTTC. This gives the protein CASRPARTGYHEQFF. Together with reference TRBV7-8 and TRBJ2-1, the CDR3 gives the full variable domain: GAGVSQSPRYKVAKRGQDVALRCDPISGHVSLFWYQQALGQGPEFLTYFQNEAQLDKSGLPSDRFFAERPEGSVSTLKIQRTQQEDSAVYLCASRPARTGYHEQFFGPGTRLTVL.

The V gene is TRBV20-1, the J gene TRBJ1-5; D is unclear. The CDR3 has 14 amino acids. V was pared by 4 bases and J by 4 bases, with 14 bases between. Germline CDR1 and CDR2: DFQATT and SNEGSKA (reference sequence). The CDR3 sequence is CSAKGVTSNQPQHF. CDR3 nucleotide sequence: TGCAGTGCTAAAGGTGTAACGTCAAATCAGCCCCAGCATTTT.

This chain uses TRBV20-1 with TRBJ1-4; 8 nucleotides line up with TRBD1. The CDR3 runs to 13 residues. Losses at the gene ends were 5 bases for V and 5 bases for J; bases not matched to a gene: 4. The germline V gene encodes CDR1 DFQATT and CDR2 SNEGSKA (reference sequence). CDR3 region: CSALTGENEKLFF. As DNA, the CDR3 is TGCAGTGCTTTGACAGGGGAGAATGAAAAACTGTTTTTT.

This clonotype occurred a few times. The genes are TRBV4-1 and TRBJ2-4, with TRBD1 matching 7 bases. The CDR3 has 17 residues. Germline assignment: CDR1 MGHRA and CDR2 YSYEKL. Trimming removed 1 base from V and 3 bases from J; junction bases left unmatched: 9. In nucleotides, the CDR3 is TGCGCCAGCAGCCAAGGGCCCGCAGGGGGAGACAAAAACATTCAGTACTTC. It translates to CASSQGPAGGDKNIQYF.

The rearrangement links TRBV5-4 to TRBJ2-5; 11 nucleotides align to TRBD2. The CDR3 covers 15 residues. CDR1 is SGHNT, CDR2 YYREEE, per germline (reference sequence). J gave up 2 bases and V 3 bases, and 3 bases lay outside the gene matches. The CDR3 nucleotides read TGTGCCAGCAGCTCGGGACTAGCGGCACAAGAGACCCAGTACTTC. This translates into CASSSGLAAQETQYF.

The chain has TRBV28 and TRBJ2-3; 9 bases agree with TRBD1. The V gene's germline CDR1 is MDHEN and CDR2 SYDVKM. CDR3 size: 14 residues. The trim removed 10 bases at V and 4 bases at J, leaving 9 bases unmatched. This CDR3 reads CAIKRDRVSDTQYF. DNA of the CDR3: TGTGCCATCAAGCGGGACAGGGTATCAGATACGCAGTATTTT.

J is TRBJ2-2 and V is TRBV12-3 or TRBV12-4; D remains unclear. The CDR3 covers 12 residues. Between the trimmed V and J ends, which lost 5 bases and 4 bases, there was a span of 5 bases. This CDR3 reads CASSRITGELFF. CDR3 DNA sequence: TGTGCCAGCAGTCGAATCACCGGGGAGCTGTTTTTT.

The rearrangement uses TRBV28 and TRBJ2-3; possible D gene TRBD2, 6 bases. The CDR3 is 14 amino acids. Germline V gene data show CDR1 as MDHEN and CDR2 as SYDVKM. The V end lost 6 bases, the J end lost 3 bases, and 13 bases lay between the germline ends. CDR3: CASRPTRATDTQYF. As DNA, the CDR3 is TGTGCCAGCAGGCCGACTAGAGCTACAGATACGCAGTATTTT.

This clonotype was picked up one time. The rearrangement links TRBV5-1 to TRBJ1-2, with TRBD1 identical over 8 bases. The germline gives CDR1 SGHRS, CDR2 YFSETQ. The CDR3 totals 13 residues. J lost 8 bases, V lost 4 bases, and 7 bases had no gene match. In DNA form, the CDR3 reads TGCGCCAGCAGCCGAGAGACAGGGGAAGGCTACACCTTC. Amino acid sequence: CASSRETGEGYTF.

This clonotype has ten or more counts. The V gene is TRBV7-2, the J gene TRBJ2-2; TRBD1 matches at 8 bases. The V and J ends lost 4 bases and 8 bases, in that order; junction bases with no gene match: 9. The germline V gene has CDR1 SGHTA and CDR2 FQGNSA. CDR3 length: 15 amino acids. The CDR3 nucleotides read TGTGCCAGCAGCTCCAGGACAGGGAGAGCTGGGGAGCTGTTTTTT. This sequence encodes CASSSRTGRAGELFF.

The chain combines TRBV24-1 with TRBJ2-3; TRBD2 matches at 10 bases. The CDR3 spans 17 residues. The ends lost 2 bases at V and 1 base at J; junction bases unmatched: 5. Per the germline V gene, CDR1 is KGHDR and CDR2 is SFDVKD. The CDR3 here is CATSDSSAGGRTDTQYF. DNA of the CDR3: TGTGCCACCAGTGATTCTTCAGCGGGGGGGCGCACAGATACGCAGTATTTT.

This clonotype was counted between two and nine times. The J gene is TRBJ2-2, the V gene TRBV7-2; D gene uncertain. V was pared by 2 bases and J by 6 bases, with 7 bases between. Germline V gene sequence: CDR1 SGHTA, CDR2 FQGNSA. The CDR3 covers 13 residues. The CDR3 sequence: CASSLKSAGELFF. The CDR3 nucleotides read TGTGCCAGCAGCTTAAAGTCGGCCGGGGAGCTGTTTTTT.

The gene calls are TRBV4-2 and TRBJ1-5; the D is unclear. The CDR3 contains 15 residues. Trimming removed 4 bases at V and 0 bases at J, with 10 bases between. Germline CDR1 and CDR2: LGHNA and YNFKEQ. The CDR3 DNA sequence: TGTGCCAGCAGCCCCCTAGAGGGTAGCAATCAGCCCCAGCATTTT. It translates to CASSPLEGSNQPQHF.

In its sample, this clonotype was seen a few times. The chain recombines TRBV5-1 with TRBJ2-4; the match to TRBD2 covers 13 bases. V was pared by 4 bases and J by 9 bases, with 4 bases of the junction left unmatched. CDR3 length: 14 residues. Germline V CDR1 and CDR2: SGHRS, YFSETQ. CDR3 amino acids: CASSGGTSGAIQYF. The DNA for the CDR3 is TGCGCCAGCAGCGGCGGGACTAGCGGGGCCATTCAGTACTTC.